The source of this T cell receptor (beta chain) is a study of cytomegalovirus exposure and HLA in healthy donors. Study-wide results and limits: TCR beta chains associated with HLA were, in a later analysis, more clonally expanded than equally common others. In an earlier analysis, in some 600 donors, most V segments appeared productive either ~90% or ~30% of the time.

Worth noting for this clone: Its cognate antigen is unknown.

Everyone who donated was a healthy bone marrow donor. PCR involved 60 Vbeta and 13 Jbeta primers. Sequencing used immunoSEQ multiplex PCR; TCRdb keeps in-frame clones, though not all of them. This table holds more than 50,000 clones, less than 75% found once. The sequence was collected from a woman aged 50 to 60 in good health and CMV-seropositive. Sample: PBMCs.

The CDR3 here is CASSSPSPRGADGYTF. Here the CDR3 DNA reads TGTGCCAGCAGTTCTCCCTCCCCGCGGGGTGCGGATGGCTACACCTTC. The chain carries TRBV28 and TRBJ1-2; no clear D. The V end was cut by 4 bases, the J end by 6 bases, with 21 bases between. There are 16 residues in the CDR3. CDR1 is MDHEN, CDR2 SYDVKM, per germline.